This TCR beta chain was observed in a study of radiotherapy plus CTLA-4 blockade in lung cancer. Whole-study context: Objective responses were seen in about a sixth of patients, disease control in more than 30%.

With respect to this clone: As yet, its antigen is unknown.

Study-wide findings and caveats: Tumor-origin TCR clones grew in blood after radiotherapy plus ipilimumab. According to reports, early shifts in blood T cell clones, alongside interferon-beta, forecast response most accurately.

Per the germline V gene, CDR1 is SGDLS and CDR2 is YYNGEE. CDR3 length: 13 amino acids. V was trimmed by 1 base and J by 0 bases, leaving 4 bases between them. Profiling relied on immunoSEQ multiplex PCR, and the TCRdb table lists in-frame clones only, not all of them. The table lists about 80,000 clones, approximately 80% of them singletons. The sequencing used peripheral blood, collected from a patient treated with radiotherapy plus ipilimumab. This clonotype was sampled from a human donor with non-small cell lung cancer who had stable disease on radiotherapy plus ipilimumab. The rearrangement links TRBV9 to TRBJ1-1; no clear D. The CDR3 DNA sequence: TGTGCCAGCAGCGTAACCATGAACACTGAAGCTTTCTTT. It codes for CASSVTMNTEAFF.